This is a list of T cell receptor beta chains from one sample in a study of CD8+CD57+ T cells in acquired aplastic anemia. In TCRdb, the reads were re-called with MiXCR into one record per CDR3 protein. This sample yields about 140,000 distinct CDR3 sequences, of which 40% to 45% are seen a single time; almost 8.5% belongs to the top ten. Sequences were obtained from sorted CD4+, CD8+, or CD8+CD57+ T cells (not recorded which) from PBMCs. Every receptor here comes from a human donor in good health, serving as a control. CDR3s include the opening cysteine and the closing phenylalanine or tryptophan. Fields, in order: CDR3 length, J gene, D gene, V gene, clone size, CDR3 DNA, CDR3 protein. D genes are given only for firm matches. A row's size may be missing; if present it is once, few, many or a size class.

cdr3_length: 13; j_call: TRBJ1-2; d_call: TRBD1; v_call: TRBV2; clone_size: .; cdr3_nt: TGTGCCAGCACTGTGGACAGGGATTATGGCTACACCTTC; cdr3_aa: CASTVDRDYGYTF
cdr3_length: 15; j_call: TRBJ1-2; d_call: .; v_call: TRBV20-1; clone_size: .; cdr3_nt: TGCAGTGCTAGACGCTTGGTACAGGAAACCTATGGCTACACCTTC; cdr3_aa: CSARRLVQETYGYTF
cdr3_length: 14; j_call: TRBJ2-5; d_call: TRBD1; v_call: TRBV20-1; clone_size: many; cdr3_nt: TGCAGTGCTAGACCCGGACAGGTACAAGAGACCCAGTACTTC; cdr3_aa: CSARPGQVQETQYF
cdr3_length: 11; j_call: TRBJ1-1; d_call: .; v_call: TRBV3-1; clone_size: many; cdr3_nt: TGTGCCAGCAGCCAAGCCAGTGAAGCTTTCTTT; cdr3_aa: CASSQASEAFF
cdr3_length: 15; j_call: TRBJ1-1; d_call: TRBD1; v_call: TRBV2; clone_size: .; cdr3_nt: TGTGCCAGCAGTTCGAGGACAGGGGGCTTCACTGAAGCTTTCTTT; cdr3_aa: CASSSRTGGFTEAFF
cdr3_length: 13; j_call: TRBJ1-1; d_call: .; v_call: TRBV30; clone_size: few; cdr3_nt: TGTGCCTGGAGTGATTCGAGAAACACTGAAGCTTTCTTT; cdr3_aa: CAWSDSRNTEAFF
cdr3_length: 16; j_call: TRBJ2-3; d_call: TRBD2; v_call: TRBV5-4; clone_size: .; cdr3_nt: TGTGCCAGCAGCTTGGGACTAGCGGGGAGTATGGATACGCAGTATTTT; cdr3_aa: CASSLGLAGSMDTQYF
cdr3_length: 15; j_call: TRBJ2-7; d_call: TRBD2; v_call: TRBV6-1; clone_size: many; cdr3_nt: TGTGCCAGCACCGACCGCACGGGAGGGCCGGACGAGCAGTACTTC; cdr3_aa: CASTDRTGGPDEQYF
cdr3_length: 12; j_call: TRBJ2-7; d_call: TRBD1; v_call: TRBV7-9; clone_size: .; cdr3_nt: TGTGCCAGCGGGCCAGGGGGACACGAGCAGTACTTC; cdr3_aa: CASGPGGHEQYF
cdr3_length: 13; j_call: TRBJ1-2; d_call: .; v_call: TRBV15; clone_size: .; cdr3_nt: TGTGCCACCGGCGGCGGGACACTGTATGACTACACCTTC; cdr3_aa: CATGGGTLYDYTF
cdr3_length: 13; j_call: TRBJ1-5; d_call: .; v_call: TRBV5-1; clone_size: .; cdr3_nt: TGCGCCAGCAGCCTGAGCGTCAGAGATACGCAGCATTTT; cdr3_aa: CASSLSVRDTQHF
cdr3_length: 15; j_call: TRBJ2-7; d_call: .; v_call: TRBV6-5; clone_size: many; cdr3_nt: TGTGCCAGCAGTCCCGCCGCCTACCGCTCCTACGAGCAGTACTTC; cdr3_aa: CASSPAAYRSYEQYF
cdr3_length: 15; j_call: TRBJ2-1; d_call: TRBD2; v_call: TRBV7-9; clone_size: many; cdr3_nt: TGTGCCAGCAGCTTCGGACTAGCGGAATACAATGAGCAGTTCTTC; cdr3_aa: CASSFGLAEYNEQFF
cdr3_length: 13; j_call: TRBJ2-7; d_call: .; v_call: TRBV30; clone_size: many; cdr3_nt: TGTGCCTGGGCCGGGACACACTCCTACGAGCAGTACTTC; cdr3_aa: CAWAGTHSYEQYF
cdr3_length: 15; j_call: TRBJ1-6; d_call: .; v_call: TRBV10-3; clone_size: .; cdr3_nt: TGTGCCATCAGTGACGGGTACAGGGAAGAATCACCCCTCCACTTT; cdr3_aa: CAISDGYREESPLHF
cdr3_length: 13; j_call: TRBJ2-7; d_call: .; v_call: TRBV7-6; clone_size: .; cdr3_nt: TGTGCCAGCAGCCGCGGGACCCCCTACGAGCAGTACTTC; cdr3_aa: CASSRGTPYEQYF